These 3 T cell receptor beta chains were sequenced from one sample in a study of CD8+CD57+ T cells in acquired aplastic anemia. Genomic DNA acted as the template from which TCR beta VDJ combination and CDR3 sequence profiling were carried out. Using its own MiXCR run on the reads, TCRdb lists one record per CDR3 protein. The sample records 250,000 to 300,000 distinct CDR3 sequences, around 60% being singletons. Sequencing was carried out using sorted CD4+, CD8+, or CD8+CD57+ T cells (not recorded which) from PBMCs. The receptors shown here come from a human donor with severe aplastic anemia or a healthy control (not recorded which).

V is TRBV4-3 and J is TRBJ1-2; no firm D call. Germline V gene sequence: CDR1 LGHNA, CDR2 YSLEER. Trimming removed 0 bases from V and 7 bases from J, with 12 bases in between. The CDR3 has 14 residues. CDR3 coding DNA: TGCGCCAGCAGCCAAGAGAACCAGATTGGTGGCTACACCTTC. The encoded protein is CASSQENQIGGYTF.

The gene calls are TRBV2 and TRBJ2-5, with D perhaps TRBD1 (6 bases). Trimming cost V 4 bases and J 7 bases, with 13 bases left between them. The CDR3 contains 13 residues. The germline CDR1 and CDR2 sequences are SNHLY and FYNNEI. This chain's CDR3 is CASSGTVGGTQYF. For the CDR3, the DNA is TGTGCCAGCAGTGGGACGGTAGGGGGGACCCAGTACTTC.

This clonotype occurred many times. V gene TRBV11-2 combines with J gene TRBJ1-1; no clear D. This CDR3 comprises 16 residues. The germline V and J ends were trimmed by 0 bases and 1 base, with 12 bases remaining between them. CDR1 is SGHAT, CDR2 FQNNGV, per germline. The CDR3 DNA follows: TGTGCCAGCAGCTTAGAGAGAGGAATTGGGAACACTGAAGCTTTCTTT. Translated: CASSLERGIGNTEAFF. Full variable domain (missing parts from reference TRBV11-2 and TRBJ1-1): EAGVAQSPRYKIIEKRQSVAFWCNPISGHATLYWYQQILGQGPKLLIQFQNNGVVDDSQLPKDRFSAERLKGVDSTLKIQPAKLEDSAVYLCASSLERGIGNTEAFFGQGTRLTVV.